This T cell receptor beta chain was found in a study of neoadjuvant anti-PD-1 for oral cavity cancer. The V segment lost 6 bases and the J segment 2 bases; nucleotides outside the gene matches: 5. The V gene's germline CDR1 is SGHAT and CDR2 FQNNGV. CDR3 size: 15 residues. Measured with immunoSEQ multiplex PCR; TCRdb has only the in-frame clones, and not every one. The table includes about 14,000 clones, 65% to 80% detected once. Time point in this sample: after neoadjuvant nivolumab, at surgical resection. V is TRBV11-2 and J is TRBJ1-3, with TRBD1 matching over 9 bases. The clonotype originates from a person aged 35 to 85 with oral cavity squamous cell carcinoma. The sequencing used PBMCs, collected after nivolumab (anti-PD-1) treatment. CDR3 in amino acids: CASSSGTGPGNTIYF. In DNA, the CDR3 is TGTGCCAGCAGTTCCGGGACAGGGCCTGGAAACACCATATATTTT. Full variable domain (remainder filled in from reference TRBV11-2 and TRBJ1-3): EAGVAQSPRYKIIEKRQSVAFWCNPISGHATLYWYQQILGQGPKLLIQFQNNGVVDDSQLPKDRFSAERLKGVDSTLKIQPAKLEDSAVYLCASSSGTGPGNTIYFGEGSWLTVV.